This TCR beta chain was sequenced for a study of monozygotic twins with cystic fibrosis. Across the study: With about 15 PCR cycles, barcoded libraries came from 3 to 3.5 micrograms of fragmented DNA.

Study-wide results and caveats: The repertoire was suggested to be naive-dominated, clonality median around 0.01. In 13 of 16 pairs, V gene usage was closest to the co-twin's.

This clone appeared a single time. What it binds is not known. CDR3 length: 14 residues. The germline V and J ends were trimmed by 4 bases and 4 bases, with 13 bases remaining between them. Germline V gene lookup returns CDR1 MGHRA and CDR2 YSYEKL. Repertoires were generated with immunoSEQ multiplex PCR, while TCRdb's copy carries only in-frame clones and drops some. This repertoire shows approximately 21,000 clones, just under 90% found once; its top ten account for roughly 1.3%. Material for sequencing was blood. The sequence was collected from a woman in her twenties or thirties with cystic fibrosis. This chain links TRBV4-1 with TRBJ1-2; no definite D call. DNA for the CDR3: TGCGCCAGCAGCCCCTCCCCCGACACCTATGGCTACACCTTC. Protein product: CASSPSPDTYGYTF.